This T cell receptor (beta chain) came from a study of ipilimumab plus nivolumab after autologous stem cell transplantation (dated by TCRdb to about 2021). For context, the study as a whole: A median of roughly five ipilimumab doses and fewer than ten nivolumab doses was received by trial patients. Patients with high-risk diffuse large B cell lymphoma, mature T cell lymphoma, or multiple myeloma undergoing autologous transplant were enrolled in the trial. The intent-to-treat population of the trial was made up of a few dozen patients. The DLBCL cohort included primary refractory and relapsed disease, with 18-month progression-free survival of about 86% and 29% respectively.

Ipilimumab was given at 1 mg/kg intravenously on day 1 of selected weeks, and checkpoint therapy started 14 to 28 days after autologous transplant. Nivolumab was given at 3 mg/kg intravenously on day 1 of weeks 1, 4, 7, 10, and every two weeks through week 26. This was a Phase Ib clinical trial that tested ipilimumab plus nivolumab, given as combined checkpoint inhibition, for consolidation following autologous stem cell transplantation. As concerns this clone: There is no known antigen for this receptor. No base quality values were provided; no much bigger clone lies one nucleotide off.

The library came from the immunoSEQ multiplex PCR assay. This is the immuneACCESS table as TCRdb keeps it, with only in-frame sequences that have V and J called. A part of the clones is gone; compared with another copy, unresolved V genes explain less than half, and the rest is unexplained. This sample is represented by roughly 16,000 clones; around 81% of them were singletons. More than 20% of the sample goes to the ten largest clones. Study-wide conclusions, independent of this receptor: Combined checkpoint inhibition appeared tolerable as post-transplant consolidation, according to the authors' conclusion. The authors stated that profiles of the T cell receptor repertoire, regulatory T cell phenotype and gut microbiota provided a biologic rationale for studying this approach further.

This clonotype originated in a male donor with diffuse large B-cell lymphoma. Specimen: PBMCs, collected in a trial of ipilimumab plus nivolumab as post-transplant consolidation.

The nucleotides read TGTGCCAGCAGCTTAGATAGCGGGGGACTCTCCTACAATGAGCAGTTCTTC. Its coded protein is CASSLDSGGLSYNEQFF. In this chain, TRBV7-9 is recombined with TRBJ2-1; TRBD2 aligns with 9 central bases. The CDR3, from cysteine to phenylalanine, totals 17 residues. Only the CDR3 part of the read is kept: 51 bases, read in frame from the first base. Germline trimming amounts to 1 base on V and 0 bases on J, with 4 as the count of junction bases outside the gene matches. CDR1 and CDR2 are read off the germline V gene (reference sequence) as SEHNR and FQNEAQ.